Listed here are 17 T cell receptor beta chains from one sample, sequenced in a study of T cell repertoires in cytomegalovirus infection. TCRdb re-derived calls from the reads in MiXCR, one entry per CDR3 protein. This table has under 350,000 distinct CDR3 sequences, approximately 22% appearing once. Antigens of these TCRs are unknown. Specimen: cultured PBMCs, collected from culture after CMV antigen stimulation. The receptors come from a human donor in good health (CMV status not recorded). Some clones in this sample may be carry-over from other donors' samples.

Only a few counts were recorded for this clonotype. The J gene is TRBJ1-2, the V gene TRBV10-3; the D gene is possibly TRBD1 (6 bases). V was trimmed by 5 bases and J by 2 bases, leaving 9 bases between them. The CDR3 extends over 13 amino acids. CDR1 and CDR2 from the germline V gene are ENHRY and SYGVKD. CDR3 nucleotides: TGTGCCATCAGTTTCGGGGGCAACTATGGCTACACCTTC. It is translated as CAISFGGNYGYTF.

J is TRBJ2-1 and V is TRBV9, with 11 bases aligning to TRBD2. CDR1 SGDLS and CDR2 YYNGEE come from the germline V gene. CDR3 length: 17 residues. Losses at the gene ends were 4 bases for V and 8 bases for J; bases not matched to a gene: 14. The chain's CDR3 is CASSPFSGRAGGDEQFF. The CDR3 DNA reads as TGTGCCAGCAGCCCCTTTAGCGGGAGGGCTGGGGGGGATGAGCAGTTCTTC. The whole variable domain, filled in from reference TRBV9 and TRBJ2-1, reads DSGVTQTPKHLITATGQRVTLRCSPRSGDLSVYWYQQSLDQGLQFLIQYYNGEERAKGNILERFSAQQFPDLHSELNLSSLELGDSALYFCASSPFSGRAGGDEQFFGPGTRLTVL.

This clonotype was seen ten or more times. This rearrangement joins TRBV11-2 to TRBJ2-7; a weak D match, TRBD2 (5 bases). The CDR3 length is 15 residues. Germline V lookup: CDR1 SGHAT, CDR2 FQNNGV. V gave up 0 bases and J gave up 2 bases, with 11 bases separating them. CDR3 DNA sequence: TGTGCCAGCAGCTTAGATCCGGAGGCGACCTACGAGCAGTACTTC. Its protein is CASSLDPEATYEQYF.

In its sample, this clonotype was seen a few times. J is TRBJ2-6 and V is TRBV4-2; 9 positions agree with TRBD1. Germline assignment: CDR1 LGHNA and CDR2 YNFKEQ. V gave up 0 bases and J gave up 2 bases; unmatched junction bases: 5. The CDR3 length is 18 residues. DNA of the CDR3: TGTGCCAGCAGCCAAGAGCGGACAGGGGTTCCTGGGGCCAACGTCCTGACTTTC. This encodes CASSQERTGVPGANVLTF.

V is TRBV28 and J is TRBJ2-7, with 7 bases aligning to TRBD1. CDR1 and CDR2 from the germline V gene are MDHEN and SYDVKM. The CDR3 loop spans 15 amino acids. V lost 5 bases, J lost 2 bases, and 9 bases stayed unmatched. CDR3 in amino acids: CASSLQPGQTYEQYF. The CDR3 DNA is TGTGCCAGCAGTCTACAACCGGGACAGACCTACGAGCAGTACTTC.

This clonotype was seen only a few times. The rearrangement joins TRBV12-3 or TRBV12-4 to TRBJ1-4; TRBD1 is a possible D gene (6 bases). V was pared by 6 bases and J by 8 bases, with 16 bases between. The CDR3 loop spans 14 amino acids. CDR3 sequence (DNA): TGTGCCAGCAGCGGGACATTTGGTGTCGAAAAACTGTTTTTT. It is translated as CASSGTFGVEKLFF.

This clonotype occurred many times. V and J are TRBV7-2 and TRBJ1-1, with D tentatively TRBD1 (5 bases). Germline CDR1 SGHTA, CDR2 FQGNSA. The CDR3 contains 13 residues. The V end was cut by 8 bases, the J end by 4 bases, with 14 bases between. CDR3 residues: CASAGAPGTEAFF. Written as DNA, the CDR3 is TGTGCCAGCGCCGGGGCGCCGGGCACTGAAGCTTTCTTT.

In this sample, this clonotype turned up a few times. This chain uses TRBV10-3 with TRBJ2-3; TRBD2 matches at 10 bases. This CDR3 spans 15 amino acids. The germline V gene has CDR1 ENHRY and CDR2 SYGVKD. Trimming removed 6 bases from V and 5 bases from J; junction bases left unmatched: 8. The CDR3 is CAIRTAGGLGDTQYF. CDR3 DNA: TGTGCCATCAGGACAGCGGGAGGGCTGGGAGATACGCAGTATTTT.

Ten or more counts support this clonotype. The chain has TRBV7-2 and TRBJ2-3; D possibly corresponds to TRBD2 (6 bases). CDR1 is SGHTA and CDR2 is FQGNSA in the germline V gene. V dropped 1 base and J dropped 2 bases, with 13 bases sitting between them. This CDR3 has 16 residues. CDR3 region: CASSLGAGSYTDTQYF. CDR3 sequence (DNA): TGTGCCAGCAGCTTAGGGGCGGGATCCTACACAGATACGCAGTATTTT.

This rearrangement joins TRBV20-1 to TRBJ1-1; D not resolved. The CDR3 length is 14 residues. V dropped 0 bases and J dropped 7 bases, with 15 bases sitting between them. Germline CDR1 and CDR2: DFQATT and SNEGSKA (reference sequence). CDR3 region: CSARDFDGVGEAFF. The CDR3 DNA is TGCAGTGCTAGAGATTTCGATGGAGTCGGTGAAGCTTTCTTT.

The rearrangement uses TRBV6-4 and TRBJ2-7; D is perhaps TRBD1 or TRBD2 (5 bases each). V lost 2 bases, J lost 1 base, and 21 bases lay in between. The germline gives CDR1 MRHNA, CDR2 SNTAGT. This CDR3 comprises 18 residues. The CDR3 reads CASSDGVYLGEGSYEQYF. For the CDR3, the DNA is TGTGCCAGCAGTGACGGGGTATATTTGGGGGAAGGGTCCTACGAGCAGTACTTC.

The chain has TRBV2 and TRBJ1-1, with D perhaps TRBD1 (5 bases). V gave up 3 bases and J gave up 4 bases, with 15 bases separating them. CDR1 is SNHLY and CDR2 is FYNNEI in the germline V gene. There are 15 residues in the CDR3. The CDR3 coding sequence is TGTGCCAGCAGTGATTTCACAAGGGGAGGCACTGAAGCTTTCTTT. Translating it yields CASSDFTRGGTEAFF.

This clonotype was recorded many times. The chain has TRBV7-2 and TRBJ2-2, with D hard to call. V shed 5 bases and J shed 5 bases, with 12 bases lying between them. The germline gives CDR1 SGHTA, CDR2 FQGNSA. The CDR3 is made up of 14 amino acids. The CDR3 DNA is TGTGCCAGCAGCCCCTTTCTAGGGACCGGGGAGCTGTTTTTT. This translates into CASSPFLGTGELFF.

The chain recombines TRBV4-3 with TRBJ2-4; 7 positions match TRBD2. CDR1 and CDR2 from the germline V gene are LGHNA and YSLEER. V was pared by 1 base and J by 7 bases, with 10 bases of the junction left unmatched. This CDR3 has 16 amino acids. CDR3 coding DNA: TGCGCCAGCAGCCAAGTTGCGGGAGAGAGGAGGAACATTCAGTACTTC. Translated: CASSQVAGERRNIQYF.

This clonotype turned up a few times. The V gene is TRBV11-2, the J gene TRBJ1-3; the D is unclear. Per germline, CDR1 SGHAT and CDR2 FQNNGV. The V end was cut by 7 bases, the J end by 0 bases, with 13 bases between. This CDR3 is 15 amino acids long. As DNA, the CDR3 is TGTGCCAGCAAGGAGGATCCTCGCTCTGGAAACACCATATATTTT. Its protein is CASKEDPRSGNTIYF.

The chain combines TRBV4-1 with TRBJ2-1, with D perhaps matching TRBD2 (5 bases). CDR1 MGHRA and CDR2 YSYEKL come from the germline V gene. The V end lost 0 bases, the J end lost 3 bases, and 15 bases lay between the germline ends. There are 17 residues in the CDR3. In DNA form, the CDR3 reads TGCGCCAGCAGCCAAGATGGACGGGGATTTAACTACAATGAGCAGTTCTTC. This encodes CASSQDGRGFNYNEQFF.

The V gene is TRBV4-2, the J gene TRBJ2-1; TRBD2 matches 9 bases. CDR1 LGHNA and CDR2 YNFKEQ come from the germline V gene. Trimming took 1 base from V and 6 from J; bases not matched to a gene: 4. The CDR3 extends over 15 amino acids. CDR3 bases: TGTGCCAGCAGCCAAGTTGGCGGGAGGGCCAATGAGCAGTTCTTC. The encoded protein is CASSQVGGRANEQFF.